Listed below are T cell receptor beta chains from one sample, sequenced in a study of blood T cell repertoires in COVID-19. Generated by immunoSEQ multiplex PCR, the TCRdb table keeps only in-frame clones and is missing some. Among about 200,000 clones, about 87% were seen once, and the ten largest hold 3% to 3.5%. The sequenced sample was peripheral blood. These receptors were collected from a man aged 55-75 years with acute or convalescent COVID-19. CDR3s include the opening cysteine and the closing phenylalanine or tryptophan. The D gene is left open where the match is weak. Clone size appears in some rows only: once, few, many, or a class for an expanded clone.

- | TRBJ1-4 | - | TRBV25-1 | CASSEMVRANEKLFF | TGTGCCAGCAGTGAAATGGTCAGGGCTAATGAAAAACTGTTTTTT
once | TRBJ1-5 | TRBD1 | TRBV7-2 | CASSLGPGQPQPQHF | TGTGCCAGCAGCTTAGGTCCGGGACAGCCTCAGCCCCAGCATTTT
- | TRBJ1-2 | TRBD1 | TRBV10-3 | CAILESWGTGVSGYTF | TGTGCCATCCTAGAGTCGTGGGGGACAGGGGTTTCGGGCTACACCTTC
- | TRBJ1-6 | TRBD1 | TRBV7-3 | CASSFTGVNSPLHF | TGTGCCAGCAGCTTCACAGGGGTCAATTCACCCCTCCACTTT
- | TRBJ2-3 | TRBD2 | TRBV11-2 | CASSTRLAGAGDTQYF | TGTGCCAGCAGCACCCGACTAGCGGGGGCCGGGGATACGCAGTATTTT
few | TRBJ1-2 | TRBD1 | TRBV30 | CAWMRDRTSTGHGYTF | TGTGCCTGGATGAGGGACAGAACTTCCACCGGGCATGGCTACACCTTC
- | TRBJ2-7 | TRBD1 | TRBV27 | CASQAEAPGTGPRGEQYF | TGTGCCAGTCAAGCGGAGGCCCCGGGGACAGGACCCCGGGGCGAGCAGTACTTC
once | TRBJ2-3 | - | TRBV3-1/TRBV3-2 | CASSPSGGTDTQYF | TGTGCCAGCAGCCCATCCGGGGGAACAGATACGCAGTATTTT
few | TRBJ1-2 | TRBD1 | TRBV4-2 | CASSPRQGEDGYTF | TGTGCCAGCAGCCCCAGACAGGGCGAAGACGGCTACACCTTC
few | TRBJ2-7 | TRBD2 | TRBV10-1 | CASSSLAGGYEQYF | TGCGCCAGCAGCTCTCTAGCGGGGGGCTACGAGCAGTACTTC
- | TRBJ1-6 | - | TRBV7-2 | CASSLWAQPGSSYNSPLHF | TGTGCCAGCAGCTTATGGGCCCAGCCAGGTAGCTCCTATAATTCACCCCTCCACTTT
- | TRBJ2-7 | TRBD1 | TRBV7-2 | CASSYTRDSYEQYF | TGTGCCAGCAGCTATACGAGGGACAGCTACGAGCAGTACTTC
- | TRBJ2-5 | - | TRBV7-9 | CASSLALGVETQYF | TGTGCCAGCAGCCTAGCCCTCGGGGTGGAGACCCAGTACTTC
few | TRBJ1-5 | TRBD1 | TRBV19 | CASSPRDSLNQPQHF | TGTGCCAGTAGTCCACGGGACAGTCTCAATCAGCCCCAGCATTTT
- | TRBJ1-2 | TRBD1 | TRBV9 | CASSLNRGTGGYTF | TGTGCCAGCAGCTTAAACAGGGGGACTGGGGGCTACACCTTC
- | TRBJ2-5 | TRBD2 | TRBV24-1 | CATSEYGTSGKETQYF | TGTGCCACCAGTGAGTACGGGACTAGCGGCAAGGAGACCCAGTACTTC
- | TRBJ2-3 | - | TRBV6-2/TRBV6-3 | CASSYRAGDTQYF | TGTGCCAGCAGTTACAGGGCGGGAGATACGCAGTATTTT
- | TRBJ1-1 | TRBD1 | TRBV6-1 | CASSEDRGTVEAFF | TGTGCCAGCAGTGAAGACCGAGGGACAGTTGAAGCTTTCTTT
few | TRBJ1-2 | - | TRBV13 | CASSLLVSGEDYGYTF | TGTGCCAGCAGCTTATTAGTTTCGGGTGAAGACTATGGCTACACCTTC
- | TRBJ1-1 | - | TRBV9 | CASSVGSQGKTEAFF | TGTGCCAGCAGCGTAGGGTCCCAGGGAAAAACTGAAGCTTTCTTT
- | TRBJ2-2 | - | TRBV15 | CATSRLDRSNTGELFF | TGTGCCACCAGCAGGTTAGACAGATCGAACACCGGGGAGCTGTTTTTT
once | TRBJ2-7 | TRBD2 | TRBV14 | CASSPPGGYREQYF | TGTGCCAGCAGCCCACCGGGGGGATATCGCGAGCAGTACTTC
few | TRBJ2-3 | - | TRBV6-6 | CASSYTTDTQYF | TGTGCCAGCAGTTACACAACAGATACGCAGTATTTT
few | TRBJ1-1 | - | TRBV27 | CASSPTGPGETEAFF | TGTGCCAGCAGTCCCACGGGGCCGGGGGAGACTGAAGCTTTCTTT
- | TRBJ2-1 | - | TRBV4-1 | CASSQAGVIYNEQFF | TGCGCCAGCAGCCAGGCAGGGGTCATTTACAATGAGCAGTTCTTC
- | TRBJ1-2 | - | TRBV7-9 | CASSSQGYGYTF | TGTGCCAGCAGCTCGCAGGGCTATGGCTACACCTTC
- | TRBJ2-5 | - | TRBV3-1/TRBV3-2 | CASSQRTSQETQYF | TGTGCCAGCAGCCAACGGACTTCCCAAGAGACCCAGTACTTC
- | TRBJ2-7 | TRBD1 | TRBV15 | CATSRGKDREHEQYF | TGTGCCACCAGCAGAGGTAAAGACAGGGAACACGAGCAGTACTTC
few | TRBJ2-3 | TRBD2 | TRBV19 | CASSTGLLAGGLDTQYF | TGTGCCAGTAGTACAGGGTTACTAGCGGGGGGCCTAGATACGCAGTATTTT
once | TRBJ1-1 | - | TRBV4-2 | CASSPGTGGTRNTEAFF | TGTGCCAGCAGCCCCGGCACGGGAGGGACCCGTAACACTGAAGCTTTCTTT
- | TRBJ2-2 | - | TRBV7-2 | CASSLVTRLANTGELFF | TGTGCCAGCAGCTTAGTCACCAGACTCGCGAACACCGGGGAGCTGTTTTTT
- | TRBJ1-4 | TRBD1 | TRBV30 | CAWTTGGKNEKLFF | TGTGCCTGGACGACAGGGGGGAAGAATGAAAAACTGTTTTTT
- | TRBJ2-2 | TRBD2 | TRBV10-2 | CASSPGASGGNTGELFF | TGCGCCAGCAGCCCTGGAGCTAGCGGGGGGAACACCGGGGAGCTGTTTTTT
- | TRBJ2-1 | TRBD1 | TRBV9 | CASSAREPRGRNNEQFF | TGTGCCAGCAGCGCCCGGGAACCAAGGGGGCGAAACAATGAGCAGTTCTTC
once | TRBJ2-5 | TRBD1 | TRBV27 | CASSFGQGRGETQYF | TGTGCCAGCAGTTTTGGACAGGGACGAGGAGAGACCCAGTACTTC
- | TRBJ2-3 | TRBD1 | TRBV14 | CASSQPGRGRSDTQYF | TGTGCCAGCAGCCAACCTGGCAGGGGGCGTTCAGATACGCAGTATTTT
- | TRBJ2-5 | - | TRBV5-1 | CASSLLGLQETQYF | TGCGCCAGCAGCTTGCTAGGCTTACAAGAGACCCAGTACTTC
- | TRBJ2-1 | - | TRBV19 | CASRTSSYNEQFF | TGTGCCAGTAGAACTAGCTCCTACAATGAGCAGTTCTTC
- | TRBJ1-6 | TRBD1 | TRBV6-5 | CASRPPGQGGSPLHF | TGTGCCAGCAGACCTCCGGGACAGGGAGGTTCACCCCTCCACTTT
- | TRBJ2-3 | TRBD2 | TRBV7-9 | CASSLEYRPSGVADTQYF | TGTGCCAGCAGCTTAGAGTATCGCCCTAGCGGGGTCGCAGATACGCAGTATTTT
- | TRBJ2-7 | TRBD2 | TRBV5-1 | CASSLVSGGPLEQYF | TGCGCCAGCAGCTTGGTCAGCGGGGGACCTTTAGAGCAGTACTTC
- | TRBJ2-1 | TRBD2 | TRBV19 | CASSIAAGGTYNEQFF | TGTGCCAGTAGTATAGCGGCGGGGGGAACCTACAATGAGCAGTTCTTC
- | TRBJ2-2 | - | TRBV29-1 | CSASRRGGELFF | TGCAGCGCGTCACGTCGGGGCGGGGAGCTGTTTTTT
- | TRBJ1-5 | TRBD1 | TRBV2 | CASSKQGVQPQHF | TGTGCCAGCAGTAAGCAGGGGGTTCAGCCCCAGCATTTT
- | TRBJ2-7 | TRBD1 | TRBV7-8 | CASSPPGQGSRDEQYF | TGTGCCAGCAGCCCACCCGGACAGGGTTCGAGGGACGAGCAGTACTTC
- | TRBJ2-5 | TRBD2 | TRBV7-8 | CASSPRLAGGWETQYF | TGTGCCAGCAGCCCCCGACTAGCGGGGGGCTGGGAGACCCAGTACTTC
- | TRBJ2-1 | TRBD2 | TRBV30 | CAWSPLAGGLHNEQFF | TGTGCCTGGAGTCCACTAGCGGGGGGGCTCCACAATGAGCAGTTCTTC
- | TRBJ2-2 | TRBD1 | TRBV2 | CASSERWTGVTGELFF | TGTGCCAGCAGTGAACGTTGGACAGGGGTCACCGGGGAGCTGTTTTTT
- | TRBJ2-3 | - | TRBV9 | CASSHGQPTRDTQYF | TGTGCCAGCAGCCACGGACAGCCCACCCGAGATACGCAGTATTTT
- | TRBJ1-4 | TRBD1 | TRBV5-1 | CASSRIPGQGNLAEKLFF | TGCGCCAGCAGTCGTATTCCGGGACAGGGCAACTTAGCTGAAAAACTGTTTTTT
- | TRBJ1-1 | - | TRBV6-5 | CASSWSRGVGTEAFF | TGTGCCAGCAGTTGGTCCAGGGGAGTGGGAACTGAAGCTTTCTTT
- | TRBJ1-4 | - | TRBV30 | CAWSRTVNEKLFF | TGTGCCTGGAGTAGGACAGTGAATGAAAAACTGTTTTTT
- | TRBJ1-2 | - | TRBV3-1/TRBV3-2 | CASSQVGRGYGYTF | TGTGCCAGCAGCCAAGTAGGGAGGGGCTATGGCTACACCTTC
once | TRBJ1-2 | - | TRBV19 | CASSLPRGPGDYGYTF | TGTGCCAGTAGTCTCCCGCGGGGGCCGGGGGACTATGGCTACACCTTC